The 16 T cell receptor beta chains below were found in one sample sequenced in a study of blood T cell repertoires in COVID-19. This table comes from immunoSEQ multiplex PCR, and its TCRdb copy is limited to in-frame clones, with some not included. The sample lists hundreds of thousands of clones; approximately 86% were seen once. The sequenced sample consisted of peripheral blood. The receptors stem from a man older than 75 with acute or convalescent COVID-19.

This chain uses TRBV15 with TRBJ1-4; 7 bases are a match to TRBD1. CDR3 length: 13 residues. J gave up 8 bases and V 7 bases, and 7 bases lay outside the gene matches. Germline V gene sequence: CDR1 LNHNV, CDR2 YYDKDF (reference sequence). The CDR3 sequence is CATTDREREKLFF. The CDR3 DNA reads as TGTGCCACCACCGACAGGGAAAGGGAAAAACTGTTTTTT.

This clone was seen once. J is TRBJ1-6 and V is TRBV7-8; D uncertain. This CDR3 spans 16 amino acids. Germline CDR1 reads SGHVS; CDR2 reads FQNEAQ. V was shortened by 4 bases and J by 10 bases, with 20 bases between the two germline ends. The CDR3 DNA reads as TGTGCCAGCAGCTCCCGGGCCAACGGGGATCGATCACCCCTCCACTTT. It is translated as CASSSRANGDRSPLHF.

The rearrangement joins TRBV6-5 to TRBJ2-1; TRBD2 aligns across 12 bases. The germline V gene encodes CDR1 MNHEY and CDR2 SVGAGI. Trimming took 5 bases from V and 9 from J; bases not matched to a gene: 8. This CDR3 is 15 amino acids long. This chain's CDR3 is CASSPAGLAGVEQFF. The CDR3 bases are TGTGCCAGCAGTCCGGCGGGACTAGCGGGCGTTGAGCAGTTCTTC.

This chain joins TRBV9 and TRBJ2-1; tentative D call: TRBD1 (6 bases). The V end lost 0 bases, the J end lost 5 bases, and 12 bases lay between the germline ends. The V gene's germline CDR1 is SGDLS and CDR2 YYNGEE. There are 15 residues in the CDR3. CDR3 residues: CASSVVLGQDNEQFF. The CDR3 DNA reads as TGTGCCAGCAGCGTAGTTTTGGGACAAGACAATGAGCAGTTCTTC.

V gene TRBV7-2 combines with J gene TRBJ2-5, with 8 nucleotides matching TRBD2. With V trimmed by 1 base and J by 5 bases, 12 bases remained unmatched. The CDR3 has 17 residues. Germline CDR1 SGHTA, CDR2 FQGNSA. The CDR3 nucleotides read TGTGCCAGCAGCTTAGTTGGACTAGCTCCTACGGGGGAGACCCAGTACTTC. Its translation is CASSLVGLAPTGETQYF.

This CDR3 reads CASSFTRNTEAFF. DNA for the CDR3: TGTGCCAGCAGCTTTACACGGAACACTGAAGCTTTCTTT. The rearrangement uses TRBV5-6 and TRBJ1-1; no clear D gene. V dropped 2 bases and J dropped 1 base, with 6 bases sitting between them. The length of the CDR3 is 13 residues. Per germline, CDR1 SGHDT and CDR2 YYEEEE.

V and J are TRBV5-4 and TRBJ1-5; D is perhaps TRBD1 (5 bases). The germline gives CDR1 SGHNT, CDR2 YYREEE (reference sequence). With 4 bases removed from V and 5 bases from J, the gap between germline ends came to 16 bases. This CDR3 is 15 amino acids long. CDR3: CASSPGRGWDQPQHF. The CDR3 region has the DNA TGTGCCAGCAGCCCGGGGAGGGGTTGGGATCAGCCCCAGCATTTT.

The chain has TRBV19 and TRBJ1-3; D may be TRBD1 (5 bases). V was pared by 9 bases and J by 8 bases, with 17 bases between. The CDR3 is made up of 13 amino acids. Germline CDR1 is LNHDA and CDR2 is SQIVND (reference sequence). CDR3 in DNA: TGTGCCAGCTCCGGGACTGCCGTCGACACCATATATTTT. This gives the protein CASSGTAVDTIYF.

The chain is built from TRBV18 and TRBJ2-5; D not certain. V was trimmed by 3 bases and J by 5 bases, leaving 10 bases between them. This CDR3 region has 13 residues. From germline, CDR1 is KGHSH and CDR2 LQKENI. The CDR3 coding sequence is TGTGCCAGCTCACCTACCCGAGTGGAGACCCAGTACTTC. It encodes CASSPTRVETQYF.

The table lists this clone with a count of one. The V gene is TRBV5-6, the J gene TRBJ2-1, with 10 nucleotides matching TRBD2. With 4 bases clipped from V and 3 bases from J, the junction kept 7 bases outside the gene matches. The CDR3 spans 16 residues. Per germline, CDR1 SGHDT and CDR2 YYEEEE. In nucleotides, the CDR3 is TGTGCCAGCAGCCGGCGACTAGCGGGCCTCTACAATGAGCAGTTCTTC. It is translated as CASSRRLAGLYNEQFF.

This rearrangement joins TRBV7-9 to TRBJ2-2; tentative D call: TRBD1 (6 bases). Germline CDR1 SEHNR, CDR2 FQNEAQ (reference sequence). The CDR3 sequence is 15 residues long. Trimming removed 4 bases at V and 1 base at J, with 10 bases between. CDR3 residues: CASSSGQLNTGELFF. DNA of the CDR3: TGTGCCAGCAGCTCCGGACAGTTGAACACCGGGGAGCTGTTTTTT.

In this sample, this clone turned up a few times. The V gene is TRBV6-2 or TRBV6-3, the J gene TRBJ1-6; 8 bases are shared with TRBD1. V lost 2 bases to trimming and J lost 7 bases; unmatched junction nucleotides: 4. CDR3 size: 15 residues. Germline CDR1 reads MNHEY; CDR2 reads SVGEGT. DNA of the CDR3: TGTGCCAGCAGTTACGGGACAGGCGGGAATTCACCCCTCCACTTT. As protein: CASSYGTGGNSPLHF.

The V and J genes are TRBV7-3 and TRBJ2-2; D remains ambiguous. The germline V gene encodes CDR1 SGHTA and CDR2 FQGTGA. V was clipped by 2 bases and J by 7 bases, with 8 bases between them. This CDR3 is 13 amino acids long. CDR3 in amino acids: CASSLVASGELFF. The DNA for the CDR3 is TGTGCCAGCAGCTTAGTAGCAAGCGGGGAGCTGTTTTTT.

The chain links TRBV4-3 to TRBJ2-2; TRBD1 agrees at 7 bases. Germline V gene data show CDR1 as LGHNA and CDR2 as YSLEER. Unmatched junction bases numbered 14, after V lost 2 bases and J lost 8 bases. The CDR3 has 17 amino acids. Here the CDR3 DNA reads TGCGCCAGCAGCCAACCTATAACCCGGGACAGTTGGGGGGAGCTGTTTTTT. Amino acid sequence: CASSQPITRDSWGELFF.

The chain has TRBV14 and TRBJ1-2; D ambiguous. The V gene lost 4 bases and the J gene lost 4 bases, with 10 bases spanning the gap. The germline V gene has CDR1 SGHDN and CDR2 FVKESK. This CDR3 is 13 amino acids long. The CDR3 sequence: CASSRANVYGYTF. CDR3 nucleotides: TGTGCCAGCAGCCGAGCAAATGTCTATGGCTACACCTTC.

CDR3 nucleotides: TGTGCCAGCTCCCCGGGACTAGCGGGGGCCCCCGACCGGACCCAGTACTTC. It specifies CASSPGLAGAPDRTQYF. The rearrangement links TRBV18 to TRBJ2-5; 14 bases align to TRBD2. The V segment lost 6 bases and the J segment 7 bases; nucleotides outside the gene matches: 13. CDR3 length: 17 amino acids. Germline assignment: CDR1 KGHSH and CDR2 LQKENI. Together with reference TRBV18 and TRBJ2-5, the CDR3 gives the full variable domain: NAGVMQNPRHLVRRRGQEARLRCSPMKGHSHVYWYRQLPEEGLKFMVYLQKENIIDESGMPKERFSAEFPKEGPSILRIQQVVRGDSAAYFCASSPGLAGAPDRTQYFGPGTRLLVL.